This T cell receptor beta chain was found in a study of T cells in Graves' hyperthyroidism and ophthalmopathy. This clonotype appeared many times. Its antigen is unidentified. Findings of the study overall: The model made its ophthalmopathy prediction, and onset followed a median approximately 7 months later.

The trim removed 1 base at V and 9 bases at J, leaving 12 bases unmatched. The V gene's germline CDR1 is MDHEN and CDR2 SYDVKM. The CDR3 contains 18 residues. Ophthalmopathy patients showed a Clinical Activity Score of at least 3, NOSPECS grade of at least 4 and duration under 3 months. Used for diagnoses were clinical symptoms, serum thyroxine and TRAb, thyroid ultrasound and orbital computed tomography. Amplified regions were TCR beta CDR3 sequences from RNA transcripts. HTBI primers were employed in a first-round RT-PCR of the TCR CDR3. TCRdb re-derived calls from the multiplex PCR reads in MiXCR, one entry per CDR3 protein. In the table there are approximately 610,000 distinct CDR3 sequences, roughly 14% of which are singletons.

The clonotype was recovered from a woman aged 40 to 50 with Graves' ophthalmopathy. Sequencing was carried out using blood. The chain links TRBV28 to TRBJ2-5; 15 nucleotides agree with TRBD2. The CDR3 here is CASSLSIWTSGGVGSQYF. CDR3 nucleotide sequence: TGTGCCAGCAGTTTATCCATCTGGACTAGCGGGGGGGTGGGGTCCCAGTACTTC.